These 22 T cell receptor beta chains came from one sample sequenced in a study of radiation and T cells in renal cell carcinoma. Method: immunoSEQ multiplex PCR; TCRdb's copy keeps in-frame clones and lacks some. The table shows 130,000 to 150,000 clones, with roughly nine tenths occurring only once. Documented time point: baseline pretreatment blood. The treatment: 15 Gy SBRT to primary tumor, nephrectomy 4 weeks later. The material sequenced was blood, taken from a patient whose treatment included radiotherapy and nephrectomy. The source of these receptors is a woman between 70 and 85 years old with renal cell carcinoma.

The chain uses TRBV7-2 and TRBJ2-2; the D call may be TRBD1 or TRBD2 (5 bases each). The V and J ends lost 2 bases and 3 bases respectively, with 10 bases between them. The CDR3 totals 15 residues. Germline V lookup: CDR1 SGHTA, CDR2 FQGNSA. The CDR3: CASSLTMGDTGELFF. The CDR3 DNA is TGTGCCAGCAGCTTAACAATGGGGGACACCGGGGAGCTGTTTTTT.

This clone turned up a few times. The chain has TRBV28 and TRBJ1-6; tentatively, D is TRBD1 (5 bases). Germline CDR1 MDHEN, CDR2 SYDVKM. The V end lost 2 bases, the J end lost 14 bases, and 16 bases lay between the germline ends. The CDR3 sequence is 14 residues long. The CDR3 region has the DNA TGTGCCAGCAGTTTAACCCCAGGGTTGCAGGCCCTCCACTTT. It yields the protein CASSLTPGLQALHF.

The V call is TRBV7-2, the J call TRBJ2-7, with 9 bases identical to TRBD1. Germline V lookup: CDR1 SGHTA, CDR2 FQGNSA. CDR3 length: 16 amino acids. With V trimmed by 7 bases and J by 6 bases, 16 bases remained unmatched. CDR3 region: CASNPSLGTGFREQYF. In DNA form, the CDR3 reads TGTGCCAGCAACCCTAGCCTTGGGACAGGGTTTCGCGAGCAGTACTTC.

CDR3 protein: CASSSPGQGAVGGYTF. The CDR3 DNA follows: TGTGCCAGCAGCTCACCGGGACAGGGGGCAGTAGGTGGCTACACCTTC. V usage is TRBV7-9 and J usage is TRBJ1-2; 12 bases align to TRBD1. The trim removed 4 bases at V and 7 bases at J, leaving 10 bases unmatched. In germline, CDR1 is SEHNR, CDR2 FQNEAQ (reference sequence). The CDR3 loop spans 16 amino acids.

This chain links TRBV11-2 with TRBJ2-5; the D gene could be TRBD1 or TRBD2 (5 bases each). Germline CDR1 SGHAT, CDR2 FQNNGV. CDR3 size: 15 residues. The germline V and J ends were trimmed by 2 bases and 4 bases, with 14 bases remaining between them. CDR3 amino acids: CASSLLARGSETQYF. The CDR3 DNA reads TGTGCCAGCAGCTTACTTGCGAGGGGATCAGAGACCCAGTACTTC.

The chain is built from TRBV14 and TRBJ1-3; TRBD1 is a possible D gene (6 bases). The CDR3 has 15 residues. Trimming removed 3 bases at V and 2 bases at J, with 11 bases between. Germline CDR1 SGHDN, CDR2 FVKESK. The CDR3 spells CASSHSQGTGNTIYF. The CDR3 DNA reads TGTGCCAGCAGCCACTCACAGGGAACTGGAAACACCATATATTTT.

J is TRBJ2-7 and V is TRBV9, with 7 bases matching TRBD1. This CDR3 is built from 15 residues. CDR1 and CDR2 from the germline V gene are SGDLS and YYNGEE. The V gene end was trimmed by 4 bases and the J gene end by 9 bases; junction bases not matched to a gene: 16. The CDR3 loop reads CASSLEGTDLLGQYF. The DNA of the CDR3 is TGTGCCAGCAGCCTTGAAGGGACAGACTTGCTTGGGCAGTACTTC.

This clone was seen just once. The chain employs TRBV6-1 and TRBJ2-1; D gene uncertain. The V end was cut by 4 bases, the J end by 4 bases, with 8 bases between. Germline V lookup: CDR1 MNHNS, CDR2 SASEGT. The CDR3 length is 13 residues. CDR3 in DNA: TGTGCCAGCAGTGTCGACTTATACAATGAGCAGTTCTTC. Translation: CASSVDLYNEQFF.

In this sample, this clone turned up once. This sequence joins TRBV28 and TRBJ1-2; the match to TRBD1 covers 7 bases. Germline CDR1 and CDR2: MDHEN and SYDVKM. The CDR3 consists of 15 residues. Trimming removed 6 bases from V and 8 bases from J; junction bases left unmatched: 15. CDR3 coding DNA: TGTGCCAGCAGCAGCCCGGGGAGGGGGCAAGAAGGCTACACCTTC. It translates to CASSSPGRGQEGYTF.

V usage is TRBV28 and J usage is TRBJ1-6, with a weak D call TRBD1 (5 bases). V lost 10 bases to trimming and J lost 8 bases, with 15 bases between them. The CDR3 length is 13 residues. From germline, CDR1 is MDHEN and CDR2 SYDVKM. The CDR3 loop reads CAILGGGDSPLHF. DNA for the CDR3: TGTGCCATCCTTGGGGGGGGAGATTCACCCCTCCACTTT.

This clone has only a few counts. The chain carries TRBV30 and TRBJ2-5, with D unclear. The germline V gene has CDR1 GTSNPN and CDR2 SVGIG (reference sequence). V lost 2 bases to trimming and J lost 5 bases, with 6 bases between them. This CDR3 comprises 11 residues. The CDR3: CAWSLKETQYF. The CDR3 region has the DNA TGTGCCTGGAGTTTAAAGGAGACCCAGTACTTC.

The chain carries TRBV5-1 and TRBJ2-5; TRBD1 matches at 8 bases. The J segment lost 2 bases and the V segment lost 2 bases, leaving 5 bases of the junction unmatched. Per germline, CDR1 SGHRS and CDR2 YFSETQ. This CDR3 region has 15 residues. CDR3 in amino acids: CASSFRWDRQETQYF. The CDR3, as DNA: TGCGCCAGCAGCTTTCGATGGGACAGGCAAGAGACCCAGTACTTC.

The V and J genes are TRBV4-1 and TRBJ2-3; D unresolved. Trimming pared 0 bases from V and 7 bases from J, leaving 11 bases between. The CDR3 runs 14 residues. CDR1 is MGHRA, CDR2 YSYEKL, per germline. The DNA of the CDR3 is TGCGCCAGCAGCCAAGAAAGGGCTGTTTATACGCAGTATTTT. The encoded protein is CASSQERAVYTQYF.

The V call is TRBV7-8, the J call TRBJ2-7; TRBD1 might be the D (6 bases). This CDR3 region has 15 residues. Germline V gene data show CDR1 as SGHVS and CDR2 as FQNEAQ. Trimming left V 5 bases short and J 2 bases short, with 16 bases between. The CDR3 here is CASSTLGQGPYEQYF. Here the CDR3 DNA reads TGTGCCAGCAGCACCCTTGGGCAGGGGCCCTACGAGCAGTACTTC.

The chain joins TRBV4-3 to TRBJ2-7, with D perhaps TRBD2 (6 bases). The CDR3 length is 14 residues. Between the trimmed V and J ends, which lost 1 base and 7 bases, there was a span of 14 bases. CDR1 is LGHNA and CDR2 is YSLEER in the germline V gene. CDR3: CASSQARGLGEQYF. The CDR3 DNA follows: TGCGCCAGCAGCCAAGCCCGGGGGTTGGGTGAGCAGTACTTC.

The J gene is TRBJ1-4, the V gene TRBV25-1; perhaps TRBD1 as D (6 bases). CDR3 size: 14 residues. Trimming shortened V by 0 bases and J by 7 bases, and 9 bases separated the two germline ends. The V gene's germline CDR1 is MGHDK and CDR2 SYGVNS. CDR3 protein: CASSEYRGTEKLFF. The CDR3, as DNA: TGTGCCAGCAGTGAATACAGGGGTACTGAAAAACTGTTTTTT.

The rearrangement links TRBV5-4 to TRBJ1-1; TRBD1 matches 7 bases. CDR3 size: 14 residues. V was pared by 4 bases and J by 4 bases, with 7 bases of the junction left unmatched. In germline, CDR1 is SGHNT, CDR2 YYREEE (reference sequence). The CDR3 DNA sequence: TGTGCCAGCAGCGCCCGGCAGGGGGGCACTGAAGCTTTCTTT. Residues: CASSARQGGTEAFF. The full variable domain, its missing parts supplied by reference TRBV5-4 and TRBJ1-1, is ETGVTQSPTHLIKTRGQQVTLRCSSQSGHNTVSWYQQALGQGPQFIFQYYREEENGRGNFPPRFSGLQFPNYSSELNVNALELDDSALYLCASSARQGGTEAFFGQGTRLTVV.

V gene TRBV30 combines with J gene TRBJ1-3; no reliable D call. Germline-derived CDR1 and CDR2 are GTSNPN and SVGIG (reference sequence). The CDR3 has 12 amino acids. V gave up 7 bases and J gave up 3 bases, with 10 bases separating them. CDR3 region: CALDPGGNTIYF. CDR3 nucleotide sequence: TGTGCCTTAGACCCGGGTGGAAACACCATATATTTT.

CDR3 residues: CASKNGQIGYNEQFF. The CDR3, as DNA: TGTGCCAGCAAAAATGGGCAGATCGGCTACAATGAGCAGTTCTTC. The rearrangement uses TRBV19 and TRBJ2-1, with D hard to call. Per the germline V gene, CDR1 is LNHDA and CDR2 is SQIVND (reference sequence). Between the trimmed V and J ends, which lost 9 bases and 3 bases, there was a span of 18 bases. The CDR3 runs to 15 residues.

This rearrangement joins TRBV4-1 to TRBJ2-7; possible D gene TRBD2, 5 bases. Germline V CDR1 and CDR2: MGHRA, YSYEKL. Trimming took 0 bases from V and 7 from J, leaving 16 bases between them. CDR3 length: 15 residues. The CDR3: CASSQDMTRAREQYF. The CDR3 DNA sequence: TGCGCCAGCAGCCAAGACATGACGCGGGCTAGAGAGCAGTACTTC.

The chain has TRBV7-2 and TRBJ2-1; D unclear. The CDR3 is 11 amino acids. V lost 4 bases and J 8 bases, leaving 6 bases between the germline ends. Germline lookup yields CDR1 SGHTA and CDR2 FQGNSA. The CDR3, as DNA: TGTGCCAGCAGCTCCTTAGATGAGCAGTTCTTC. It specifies CASSSLDEQFF.

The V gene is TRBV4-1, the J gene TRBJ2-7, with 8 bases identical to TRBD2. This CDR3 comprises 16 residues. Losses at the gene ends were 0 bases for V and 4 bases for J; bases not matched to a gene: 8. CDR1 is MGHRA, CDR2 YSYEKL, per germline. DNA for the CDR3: TGCGCCAGCAGCCAAGATGGAGCGGGGGCTTTTTACGAGCAGTACTTC. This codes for CASSQDGAGAFYEQYF.